A selection of T cell receptor beta chains follows, all from one sample in a study of blood T cell repertoires in COVID-19. Repertoires were generated with immunoSEQ multiplex PCR, while TCRdb's copy carries only in-frame clones and drops some. The top ten clones hold roughly 4.6% of a sample with 100,000 to 130,000 clones, roughly 90% of them seen once. Sequencing used peripheral blood. These receptors were collected from a man aged 35 to 55 with active or convalescent COVID-19. Each CDR3 is given without its conserved first and last residue.

>TRBV11-1
ASSSRYEQY
>TRBV11-2
ASSALAGLYNEQF
>TRBV19
ASSFKSGTSGGNEQF
>TRBV10-3
AISESRGGRYYGYT
>TRBV7-2
ASSGTAGASYEQY
>TRBV27
ASRGTGDSHEQY
>TRBV9
ASSSHGGSYGYT
>TRBV30
AWSPGQGNTIY
>TRBV5-1
ASSRTSGSYEQY
>TRBV6-5
ASSMQGDFQPQH
>TRBV7-2
ASSLVASGRPNEQF
>TRBV5-1
ASSLVGGSSYNEQF
>TRBV28
ASIPRSTGGWGTEAF
>TRBV6-2/TRBV6-3
ASSYSSRDLAKNIQY
>TRBV30
AWSRQGIGYT
>TRBV27
ASSLSPGISNQPQH
>TRBV14
ASSQDVTSGSTGELF
>TRBV27
ASSPVPGELF
>TRBV7-9
ASSGGYTDTQY
>TRBV15
ATSASEAYSNQPQH
>TRBV27
ASSLRLAHSYNEQF
>TRBV28
ASRPVDLENYGYT
>TRBV7-2
ASSLRGSYGYT
>TRBV5-1
ASRYAGSSYEQY
>TRBV7-2
ASSSRQGAWETQY
>TRBV28
ASSYRGSSGNTIY
>TRBV10-3
AISPSFYEQY
>TRBV7-3
ASSFSGANTGELF
>TRBV19
ASSLSGQGALYSPLH
>TRBV10-2
ASSESGHPKSYT
>TRBV28
ASSQAIPKTQY
>TRBV5-1
ASRIQGNTEAF
>TRBV7-2
ASSLGLAGAENEQF
>TRBV12-1
ASSPSQGAFRTEAF
>TRBV29-1
SVEDRRTIYGYT
>TRBV30
AWSTPAVLTEAF
>TRBV7-2
ASSLGIPGELF
>TRBV19
ASSIGTGVSYEQY
>TRBV6-6
ASYRGDRGGYT
>TRBV14
ASSLLGAVFEQY
>TRBV7-9
ASSSLTGGAGSEQY
>TRBV6-2/TRBV6-3
ASSEGVRRIGELF